The clone carrying this TCR beta chain appeared a few times. The sample comes from a study of CD8+ T cells in alopecia areata. Sequencing templates came from extracted RNA that was reverse transcribed into cDNA. TCRdb keeps only in-frame clones here, not all; method: immunoSEQ multiplex PCR. The sample lists 140,000 to 150,000 clones; roughly 48% were seen once. Germline V gives CDR1 SGHNT, CDR2 YENEEA. V lost 0 bases to trimming and J lost 7 bases; unmatched junction nucleotides: 3. This CDR3 contains 14 residues. The chain is built from TRBV11-3 and TRBJ1-1, with 9 nucleotides matching TRBD1. The source of this sequence is a human donor with alopecia areata. The sequencing sample was made of CD4+ T cells sorted from blood. CDR3 nucleotides: TGTGCCAGCAGCTTAGAGGGACAGGGCAGTGAAGCTTTCTTT. Translating gives CASSLEGQGSEAFF.